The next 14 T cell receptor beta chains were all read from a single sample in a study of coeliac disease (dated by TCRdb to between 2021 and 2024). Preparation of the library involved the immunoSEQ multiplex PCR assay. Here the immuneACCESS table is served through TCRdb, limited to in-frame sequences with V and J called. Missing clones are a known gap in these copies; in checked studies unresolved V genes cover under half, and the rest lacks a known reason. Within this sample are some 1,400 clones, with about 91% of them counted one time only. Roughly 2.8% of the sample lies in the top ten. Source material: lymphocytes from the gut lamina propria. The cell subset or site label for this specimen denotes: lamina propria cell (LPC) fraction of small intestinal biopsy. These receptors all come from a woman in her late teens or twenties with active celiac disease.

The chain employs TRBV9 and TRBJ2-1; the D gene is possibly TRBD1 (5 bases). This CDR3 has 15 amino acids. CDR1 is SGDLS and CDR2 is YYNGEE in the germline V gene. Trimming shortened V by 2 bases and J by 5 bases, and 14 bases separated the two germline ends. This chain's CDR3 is CASSVSWLGDNEQFF. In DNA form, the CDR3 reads TGTGCCAGCAGCGTGTCTTGGCTAGGGGACAATGAGCAGTTCTTC.

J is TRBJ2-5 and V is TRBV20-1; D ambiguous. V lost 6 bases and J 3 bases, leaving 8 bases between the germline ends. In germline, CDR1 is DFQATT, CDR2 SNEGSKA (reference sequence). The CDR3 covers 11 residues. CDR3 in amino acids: CSANPKETQYF. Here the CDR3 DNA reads TGCAGTGCCAATCCTAAAGAGACCCAGTACTTC.

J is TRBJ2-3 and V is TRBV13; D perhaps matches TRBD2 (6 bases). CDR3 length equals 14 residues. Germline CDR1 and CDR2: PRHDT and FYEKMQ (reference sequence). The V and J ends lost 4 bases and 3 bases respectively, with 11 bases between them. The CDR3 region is CASSSRSGTDTQYF. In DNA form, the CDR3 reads TGTGCCAGCAGCTCTAGGAGCGGGACAGATACGCAGTATTTT.

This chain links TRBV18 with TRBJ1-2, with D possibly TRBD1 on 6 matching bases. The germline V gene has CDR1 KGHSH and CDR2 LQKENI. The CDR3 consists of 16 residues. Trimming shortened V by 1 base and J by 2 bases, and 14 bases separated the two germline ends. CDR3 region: CASSPQTGTPNYGYTF. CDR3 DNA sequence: TGTGCCAGCTCACCACAAACCGGGACACCAAACTATGGCTACACCTTC.

The CDR3 DNA follows: TGTGCCAGCAGCTTGAAGGGGACAGCAATTGAAAAACTGTTTTTT. Its protein is CASSLKGTAIEKLFF. The chain joins TRBV5-6 to TRBJ1-4, with TRBD1 matching over 7 bases. Germline assignment: CDR1 SGHDT and CDR2 YYEEEE. Trimming removed 1 base from V and 7 bases from J; junction bases left unmatched: 7. This CDR3 region has 15 residues.

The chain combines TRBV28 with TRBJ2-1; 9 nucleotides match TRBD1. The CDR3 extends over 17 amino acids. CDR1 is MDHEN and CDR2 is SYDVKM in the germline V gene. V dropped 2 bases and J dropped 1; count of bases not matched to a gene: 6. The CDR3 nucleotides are TGTGCCAGCAGTTTAGCGACAGGGGGGATATCCTACAATGAGCAGTTCTTC. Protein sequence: CASSLATGGISYNEQFF.

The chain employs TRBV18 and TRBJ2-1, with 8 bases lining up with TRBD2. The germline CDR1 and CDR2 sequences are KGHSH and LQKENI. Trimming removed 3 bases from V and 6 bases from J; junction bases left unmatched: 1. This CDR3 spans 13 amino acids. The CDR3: CASSPGLVNEQFF. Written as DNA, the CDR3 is TGTGCCAGCTCACCGGGACTAGTCAATGAGCAGTTCTTC.

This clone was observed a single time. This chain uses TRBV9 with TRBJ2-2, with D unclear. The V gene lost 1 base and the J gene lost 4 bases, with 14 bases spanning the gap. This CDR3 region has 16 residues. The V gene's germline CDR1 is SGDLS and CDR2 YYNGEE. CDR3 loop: CASSVSSAPGTGELFF. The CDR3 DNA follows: TGTGCCAGCAGCGTATCTTCAGCGCCCGGCACCGGGGAGCTGTTTTTT.

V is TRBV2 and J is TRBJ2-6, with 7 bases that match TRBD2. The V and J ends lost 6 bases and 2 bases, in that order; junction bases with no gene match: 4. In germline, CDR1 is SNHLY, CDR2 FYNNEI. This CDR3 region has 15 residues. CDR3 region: CASSLRGAGANVLTF. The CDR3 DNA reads TGTGCCAGCAGCCTTCGGGGGGCTGGGGCCAACGTCCTGACTTTC.

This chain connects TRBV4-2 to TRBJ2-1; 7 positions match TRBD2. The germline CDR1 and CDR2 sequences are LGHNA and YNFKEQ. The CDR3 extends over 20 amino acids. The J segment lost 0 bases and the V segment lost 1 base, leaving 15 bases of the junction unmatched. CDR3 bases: TGTGCCAGCAGCCAAGTCCCGCTAGCGGCGCTAAACTTCTCCTACAATGAGCAGTTCTTC. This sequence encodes CASSQVPLAALNFSYNEQFF.

Here the CDR3 reads CATSRTTSSGANVLTF. The CDR3 DNA is TGTGCCACCAGCAGAACAACCTCCTCTGGGGCCAACGTCCTGACTTTC. The chain joins TRBV15 to TRBJ2-6; D unclear. Trimming pared 2 bases from V and 0 bases from J, leaving 8 bases between. CDR1 and CDR2 from the germline V gene are LNHNV and YYDKDF (reference sequence). The CDR3 has 16 residues.

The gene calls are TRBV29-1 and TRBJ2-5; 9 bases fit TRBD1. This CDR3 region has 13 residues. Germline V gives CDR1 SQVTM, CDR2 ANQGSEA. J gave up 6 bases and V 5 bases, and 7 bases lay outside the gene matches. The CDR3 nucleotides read TGCAGCGTTTTGGGACAGGGTTTACAGACCCAGTACTTC. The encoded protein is CSVLGQGLQTQYF.

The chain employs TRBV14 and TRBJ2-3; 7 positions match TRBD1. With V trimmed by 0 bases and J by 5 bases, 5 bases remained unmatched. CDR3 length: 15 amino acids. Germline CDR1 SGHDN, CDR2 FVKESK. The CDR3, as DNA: TGTGCCAGCAGCCAAGATACAGGGGTCGTAGATACGCAGTATTTT. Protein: CASSQDTGVVDTQYF.

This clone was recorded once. The CDR3 region has the DNA TGTGCCAGCAGCCAAGAGCAGGGTCGGCAGTATTTT. It yields the protein CASSQEQGRQYF. This chain joins TRBV16 and TRBJ2-3; tentatively, D is TRBD1 (5 bases). Germline V gene sequence: CDR1 KGHSY, CDR2 FQNENV. This CDR3 region has 12 residues. V lost 2 bases and J 11 bases, leaving 11 bases between the germline ends.